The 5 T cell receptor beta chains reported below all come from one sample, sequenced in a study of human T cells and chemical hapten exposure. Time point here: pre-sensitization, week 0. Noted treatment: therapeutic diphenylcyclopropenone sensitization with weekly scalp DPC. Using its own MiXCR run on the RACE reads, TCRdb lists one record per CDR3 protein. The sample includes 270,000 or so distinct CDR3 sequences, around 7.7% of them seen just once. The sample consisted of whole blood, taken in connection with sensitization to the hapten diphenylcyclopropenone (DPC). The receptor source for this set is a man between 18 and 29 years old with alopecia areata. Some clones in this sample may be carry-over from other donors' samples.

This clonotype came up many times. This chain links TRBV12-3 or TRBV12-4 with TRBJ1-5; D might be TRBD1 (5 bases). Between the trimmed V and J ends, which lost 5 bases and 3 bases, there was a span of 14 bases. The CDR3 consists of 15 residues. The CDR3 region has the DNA TGTGCCAGCAGTCCCGGGGCTTGGGACAATCAGCCCCAGCATTTT. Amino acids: CASSPGAWDNQPQHF.

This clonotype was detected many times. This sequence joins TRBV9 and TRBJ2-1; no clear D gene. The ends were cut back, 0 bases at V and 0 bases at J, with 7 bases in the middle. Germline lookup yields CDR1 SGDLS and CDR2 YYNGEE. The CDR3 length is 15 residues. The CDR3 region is CASSVDSDSYNEQFF. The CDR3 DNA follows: TGTGCCAGCAGCGTAGACAGCGACTCCTACAATGAGCAGTTCTTC.

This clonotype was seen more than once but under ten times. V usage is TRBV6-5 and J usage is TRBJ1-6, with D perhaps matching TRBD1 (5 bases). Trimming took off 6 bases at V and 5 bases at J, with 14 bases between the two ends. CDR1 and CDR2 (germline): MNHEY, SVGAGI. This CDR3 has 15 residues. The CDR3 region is CASRGMGRNNSPLHF. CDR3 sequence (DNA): TGTGCCAGCAGAGGGATGGGGCGAAATAATTCACCCCTCCACTTT.

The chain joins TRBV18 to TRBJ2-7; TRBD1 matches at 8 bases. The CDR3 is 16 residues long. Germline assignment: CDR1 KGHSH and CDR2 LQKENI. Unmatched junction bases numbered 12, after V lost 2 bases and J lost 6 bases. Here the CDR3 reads CASSPKSSAGGAEQYV. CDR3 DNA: TGTGCCAGCTCACCAAAATCTAGTGCAGGGGGCGCCGAGCAGTACGTC.

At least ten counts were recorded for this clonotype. Here the CDR3 DNA reads TGTGCCAGCAGTTTATATTTGGGTCTAAATTCACCCCTCCACTTT. This encodes CASSLYLGLNSPLHF. This chain uses TRBV28 with TRBJ1-6; D remains unclear. CDR3 length: 15 amino acids. Germline V gene data show CDR1 as MDHEN and CDR2 as SYDVKM. Trimming took off 1 base at V and 7 bases at J, with 11 bases between the two ends.